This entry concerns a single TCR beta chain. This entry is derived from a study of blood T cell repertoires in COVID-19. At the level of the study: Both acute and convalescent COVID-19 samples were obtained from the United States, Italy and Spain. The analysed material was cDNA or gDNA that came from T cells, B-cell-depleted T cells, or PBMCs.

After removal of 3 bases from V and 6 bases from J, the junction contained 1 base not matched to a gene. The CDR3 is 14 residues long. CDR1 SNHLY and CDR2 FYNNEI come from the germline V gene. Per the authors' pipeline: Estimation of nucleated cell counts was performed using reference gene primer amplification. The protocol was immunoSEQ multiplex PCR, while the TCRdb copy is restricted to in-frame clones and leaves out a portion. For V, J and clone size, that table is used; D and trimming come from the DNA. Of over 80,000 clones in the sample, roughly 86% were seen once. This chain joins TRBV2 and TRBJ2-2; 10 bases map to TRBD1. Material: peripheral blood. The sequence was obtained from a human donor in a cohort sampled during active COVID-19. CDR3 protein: CASSEDRGSGELFF. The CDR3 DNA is TGTGCCAGCAGTGAGGACAGGGGGTCCGGGGAGCTGTTTTTT.